This T cell receptor (beta chain) comes out of a study of shared clonotypes between healthy human individuals. The length of the CDR3 is 17 residues. V was cut by 4 bases and J by 6 bases, with 22 bases left in between. Looked up from germline, CDR1 is SGHVS and CDR2 is FQNEAQ. Libraries were prepared by immunoSEQ multiplex PCR; TCRdb keeps only in-frame clonotypes and omits some of them. The sample lists hundreds of thousands of clones, approximately 73% occurring once. The table lists this clone with a few counts. The sequencing input was memory CD4+ T cells sorted from blood. Subset in this sample: CD45RA-negative fraction. V is TRBV7-8 and J is TRBJ1-5, with a possible D match to TRBD1 (6 bases). The receptor was derived from a woman aged 25 to 39 in good health. Here the CDR3 DNA reads TGTGCCAGCAGCTCCTCCTTGGACAGACGCGGTTTTCAGCCCCAGCATTTT. It specifies CASSSSLDRRGFQPQHF.